The clone carrying this T cell receptor (beta chain) was seen at least ten times. Antigen unknown. These data come from a study of T cells in Graves' hyperthyroidism and ophthalmopathy. Study-wide results and caveats: The model forecast ophthalmopathy, anticipating it by a median about 6.5 months before onset.

What was amplified from RNA transcripts were TCR beta CDR3 regions. The HTBI primer set served for first-round RT-PCR of the TCR CDR3. Each CDR3 protein is one row after TCRdb ran MiXCR on the multiplex PCR reads. This sample carries about 480,000 distinct CDR3 sequences, about 15% of them seen once, and the ten largest clones take around 17%. It was considered stable Graves' hyperthyroidism when ophthalmopathy did not progress within 18 months. On the basis of clinical symptoms, serum thyroxine and TRAb, thyroid ultrasound and orbital computed tomography, diagnoses were made. Germline V gives CDR1 MNHEY, CDR2 SVGAGI. V lost 2 bases, J lost 0 bases, and 9 bases lay in between. This CDR3 is built from 15 residues.

This TCR derives from a woman aged 18-30 years with Graves' hyperthyroidism. The rearrangement joins TRBV6-5 to TRBJ2-3; the D gene is possibly TRBD1 (6 bases). Sequences were obtained from blood. CDR3 in amino acids: CASSYGTPSTDTQYF. The DNA for the CDR3 is TGTGCCAGCAGTTACGGGACACCTAGCACAGATACGCAGTATTTT.